The 15 T cell receptor beta chains reported below all come from one sample, sequenced in a study of cytomegalovirus exposure and HLA in healthy donors. Primers included in the PCR were 60 Vbeta and 13 Jbeta primers. TCRdb's table, derived via immunoSEQ multiplex PCR, lists solely in-frame clones and lacks some. The table includes 140,000 to 150,000 clones, about 80% detected once. The specimen was PBMCs. The receptors were gathered from a man between 40 and 49 years old in good health and CMV-seronegative.

The chain recombines TRBV5-1 with TRBJ2-5, with 8 bases fitting TRBD1. The V and J ends lost 1 base and 3 bases, in that order; junction bases with no gene match: 5. The germline V gene encodes CDR1 SGHRS and CDR2 YFSETQ. There are 15 residues in the CDR3. CDR3 protein: CASSLFQGAEETQYF. In nucleotides, the CDR3 is TGCGCCAGCAGCTTGTTCCAGGGGGCGGAAGAGACCCAGTACTTC.

This clone was picked up a small number of times. The chain joins TRBV9 to TRBJ2-5; 9 bases match TRBD2. CDR3 length: 15 amino acids. The germline V gene has CDR1 SGDLS and CDR2 YYNGEE. The V gene end was trimmed by 2 bases and the J gene end by 5 bases; junction bases not matched to a gene: 7. CDR3 bases: TGTGCCAGCAGCGTCGGGACTAGCATCCGGGAGACCCAGTACTTC. This sequence encodes CASSVGTSIRETQYF.

The chain couples TRBV7-9 to TRBJ2-7, with TRBD1 as a possible D gene (5 bases). V was clipped by 5 bases and J by 6 bases, with 23 bases between them. CDR1 is SEHNR and CDR2 is FQNEAQ in the germline V gene (reference sequence). The CDR3 length is 16 residues. CDR3 nucleotides: TGTGCCAGCAGCGAGAACGTAGGGGATCGGGCCGCCGAGCAGTACTTC. It yields the protein CASSENVGDRAAEQYF. Variable domain in full (rest from reference TRBV7-9 and TRBJ2-7): DTGVSQNPRHKITKRGQNVTFRCDPISEHNRLYWYRQTLGQGPEFLTYFQNEAQLEKSRLLSDRFSAERPKGSFSTLEIQRTEQGDSAMYLCASSENVGDRAAEQYFGPGTRLTVT.

This clone was found a few times. This rearrangement joins TRBV2 to TRBJ2-3; 12 nucleotides agree with TRBD2. The CDR3 runs to 17 residues. Germline lookup yields CDR1 SNHLY and CDR2 FYNNEI. V dropped 6 bases and J dropped 2; count of bases not matched to a gene: 9. The CDR3 DNA is TGTGCCAGCAGGGACGGACTAGCGGGGAAAGCCACAGATACGCAGTATTTT. It translates to CASRDGLAGKATDTQYF.

The chain links TRBV5-4 to TRBJ1-2; 7 bases fit TRBD1. Losses at the gene ends were 3 bases for V and 1 base for J; bases not matched to a gene: 3. Germline assignment: CDR1 SGHNT and CDR2 YYREEE (reference sequence). The CDR3 has 14 amino acids. CDR3 region: CASSWGTVNYGYTF. Written as DNA, the CDR3 is TGTGCCAGCAGCTGGGGGACAGTTAACTATGGCTACACCTTC.

This chain joins TRBV6-1 and TRBJ2-7, with D perhaps TRBD1 (5 bases). The ends were cut back, 4 bases at V and 6 bases at J, with 19 bases in the middle. Germline V gives CDR1 MNHNS, CDR2 SASEGT. The CDR3 loop spans 15 amino acids. CDR3 sequence: CASSALSGQGGEQYF. The CDR3 region has the DNA TGTGCCAGCAGTGCACTCTCCGGTCAGGGTGGCGAGCAGTACTTC.

This clone was seen a few times. The V call is TRBV18, the J call TRBJ2-1; 14 positions agree with TRBD2. Germline-derived CDR1 and CDR2 are KGHSH and LQKENI. With 1 base clipped from V and 7 bases from J, the junction kept 15 bases outside the gene matches. The CDR3 has 20 residues. The CDR3, as DNA: TGTGCCAGCTCACCACAGGCATTGGGACTAGCGGGGGAGAGACCTAATGAGCAGTTCTTC. Translation: CASSPQALGLAGERPNEQFF.

This chain connects TRBV5-1 to TRBJ2-3, with 12 nucleotides matching TRBD2. The CDR3 totals 16 residues. Germline assignment: CDR1 SGHRS and CDR2 YFSETQ. Germline trimming cut 4 bases from V and 4 bases from J; bases unmatched to any gene: 7. This CDR3 reads CASSRASGGAADTQYF. The CDR3 DNA reads as TGCGCCAGCAGCCGGGCTAGCGGGGGGGCCGCAGATACGCAGTATTTT.

The chain couples TRBV6-5 to TRBJ1-1; D is unclear. CDR3 length: 13 residues. The germline V gene has CDR1 MNHEY and CDR2 SVGAGI. V lost 2 bases and J 10 bases, leaving 14 bases between the germline ends. As DNA, the CDR3 is TGTGCCAGCAGTTACCCCGGGGAAGGTATAGCTTTCTTT. Protein product: CASSYPGEGIAFF.

The chain uses TRBV18 and TRBJ2-1, with D possibly matching TRBD1 (5 bases). CDR3 length equals 16 residues. Per germline, CDR1 KGHSH and CDR2 LQKENI. Trimming shortened V by 4 bases and J by 3 bases, and 16 bases separated the two germline ends. In nucleotides, the CDR3 is TGTGCCAGCTCACACGTGGGGCAGGCCCTCTACAATGAGCAGTTCTTC. The encoded protein is CASSHVGQALYNEQFF.

The CDR3 is CASSPVQGFRAFF. CDR3 DNA: TGTGCCAGCTCACCAGTTCAGGGATTTCGCGCTTTCTTT. This chain links TRBV18 with TRBJ1-1; tentative D call: TRBD1 (5 bases). Germline V gene sequence: CDR1 KGHSH, CDR2 LQKENI. Deletions cut 2 bases from V and 11 bases from J, with 15 bases between. The CDR3 is 13 amino acids.

The chain carries TRBV2 and TRBJ1-5, with TRBD1 matching over 12 bases. Germline-derived CDR1 and CDR2 are SNHLY and FYNNEI. This CDR3 has 16 amino acids. V was clipped by 4 bases and J by 2 bases; unmatched bases: 3. The CDR3 DNA is TGTGCCAGCAGTGGGGACAGGGGGCGGGGCAATCAGCCCCAGCATTTT. This gives the protein CASSGDRGRGNQPQHF. The full variable domain, rest sourced from reference TRBV2 and TRBJ1-5, is EPEVTQTPSHQVTQMGQEVILRCVPISNHLYFYWYRQILGQKVEFLVSFYNNEISEKSEIFDDQFSVERPDGSNFTLKIRSTKLEDSAMYFCASSGDRGRGNQPQHFGDGTRLSIL.

V gene TRBV5-4 combines with J gene TRBJ2-3; TRBD2 agrees at 8 bases. Trimming took 5 bases from V and 9 from J; bases not matched to a gene: 17. The CDR3 length is 16 residues. The germline CDR1 and CDR2 sequences are SGHNT and YYREEE (reference sequence). The CDR3 DNA sequence: TGTGCCAGCAGACTCAACGGACTAGCCGCCCGTGGGACGCAGTATTTT. This gives the protein CASRLNGLAARGTQYF.

This clone was observed a few times. This chain joins TRBV25-1 and TRBJ1-4; 7 bases line up with TRBD1. Germline CDR1 reads MGHDK; CDR2 reads SYGVNS. The V and J ends lost 5 bases and 7 bases, in that order; junction bases with no gene match: 10. The CDR3 is 15 amino acids. As DNA, the CDR3 is TGTGCCAGCAGTCCAACCCGGACAGGTAGTGAAAAACTGTTTTTT. Protein: CASSPTRTGSEKLFF.

V is TRBV7-6 and J is TRBJ1-5; TRBD1 matches 8 bases. CDR3 size: 15 residues. Germline trimming cut 5 bases from V and 3 bases from J; bases unmatched to any gene: 6. Germline CDR1 and CDR2: SGHVS and FNYEAQ. The CDR3 is CASSARQGINQPQHF. CDR3 DNA sequence: TGTGCCAGCAGCGCCCGACAGGGGATCAATCAGCCCCAGCATTTT.